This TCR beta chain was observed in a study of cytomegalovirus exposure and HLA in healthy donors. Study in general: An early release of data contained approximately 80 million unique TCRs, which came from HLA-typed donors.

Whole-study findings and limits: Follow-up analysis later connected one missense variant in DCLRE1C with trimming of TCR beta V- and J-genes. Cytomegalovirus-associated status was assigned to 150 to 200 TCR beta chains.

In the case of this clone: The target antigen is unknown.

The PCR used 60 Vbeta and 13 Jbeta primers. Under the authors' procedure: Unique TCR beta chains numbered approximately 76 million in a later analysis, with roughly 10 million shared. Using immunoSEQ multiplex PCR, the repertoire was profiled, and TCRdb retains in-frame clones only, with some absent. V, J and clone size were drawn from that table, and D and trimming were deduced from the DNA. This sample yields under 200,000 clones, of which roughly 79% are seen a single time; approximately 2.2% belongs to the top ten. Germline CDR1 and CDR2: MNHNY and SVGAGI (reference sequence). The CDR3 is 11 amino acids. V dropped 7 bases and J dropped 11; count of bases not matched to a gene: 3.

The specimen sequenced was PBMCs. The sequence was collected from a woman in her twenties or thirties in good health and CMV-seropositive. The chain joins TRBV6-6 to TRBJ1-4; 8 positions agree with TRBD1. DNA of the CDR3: TGTGCCAGCACCGGGGACAGGAAACTGTTTTTT. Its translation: CASTGDRKLFF.